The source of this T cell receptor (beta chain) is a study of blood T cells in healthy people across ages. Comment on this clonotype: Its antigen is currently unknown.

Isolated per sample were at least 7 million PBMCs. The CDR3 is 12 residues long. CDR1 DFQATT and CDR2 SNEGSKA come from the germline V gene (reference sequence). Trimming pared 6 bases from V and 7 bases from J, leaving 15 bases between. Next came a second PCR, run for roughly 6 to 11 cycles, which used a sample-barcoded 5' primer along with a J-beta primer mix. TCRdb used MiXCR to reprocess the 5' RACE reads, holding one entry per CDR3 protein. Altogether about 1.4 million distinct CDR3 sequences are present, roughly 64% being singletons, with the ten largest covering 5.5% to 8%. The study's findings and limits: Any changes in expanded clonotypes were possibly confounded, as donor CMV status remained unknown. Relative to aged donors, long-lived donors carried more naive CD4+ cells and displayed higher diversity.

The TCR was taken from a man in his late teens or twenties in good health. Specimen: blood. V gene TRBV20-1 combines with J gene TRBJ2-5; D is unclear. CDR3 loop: CSAHQSGGTQYF. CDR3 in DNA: TGCAGTGCCCATCAGAGTGGTGGGACCCAGTACTTC.